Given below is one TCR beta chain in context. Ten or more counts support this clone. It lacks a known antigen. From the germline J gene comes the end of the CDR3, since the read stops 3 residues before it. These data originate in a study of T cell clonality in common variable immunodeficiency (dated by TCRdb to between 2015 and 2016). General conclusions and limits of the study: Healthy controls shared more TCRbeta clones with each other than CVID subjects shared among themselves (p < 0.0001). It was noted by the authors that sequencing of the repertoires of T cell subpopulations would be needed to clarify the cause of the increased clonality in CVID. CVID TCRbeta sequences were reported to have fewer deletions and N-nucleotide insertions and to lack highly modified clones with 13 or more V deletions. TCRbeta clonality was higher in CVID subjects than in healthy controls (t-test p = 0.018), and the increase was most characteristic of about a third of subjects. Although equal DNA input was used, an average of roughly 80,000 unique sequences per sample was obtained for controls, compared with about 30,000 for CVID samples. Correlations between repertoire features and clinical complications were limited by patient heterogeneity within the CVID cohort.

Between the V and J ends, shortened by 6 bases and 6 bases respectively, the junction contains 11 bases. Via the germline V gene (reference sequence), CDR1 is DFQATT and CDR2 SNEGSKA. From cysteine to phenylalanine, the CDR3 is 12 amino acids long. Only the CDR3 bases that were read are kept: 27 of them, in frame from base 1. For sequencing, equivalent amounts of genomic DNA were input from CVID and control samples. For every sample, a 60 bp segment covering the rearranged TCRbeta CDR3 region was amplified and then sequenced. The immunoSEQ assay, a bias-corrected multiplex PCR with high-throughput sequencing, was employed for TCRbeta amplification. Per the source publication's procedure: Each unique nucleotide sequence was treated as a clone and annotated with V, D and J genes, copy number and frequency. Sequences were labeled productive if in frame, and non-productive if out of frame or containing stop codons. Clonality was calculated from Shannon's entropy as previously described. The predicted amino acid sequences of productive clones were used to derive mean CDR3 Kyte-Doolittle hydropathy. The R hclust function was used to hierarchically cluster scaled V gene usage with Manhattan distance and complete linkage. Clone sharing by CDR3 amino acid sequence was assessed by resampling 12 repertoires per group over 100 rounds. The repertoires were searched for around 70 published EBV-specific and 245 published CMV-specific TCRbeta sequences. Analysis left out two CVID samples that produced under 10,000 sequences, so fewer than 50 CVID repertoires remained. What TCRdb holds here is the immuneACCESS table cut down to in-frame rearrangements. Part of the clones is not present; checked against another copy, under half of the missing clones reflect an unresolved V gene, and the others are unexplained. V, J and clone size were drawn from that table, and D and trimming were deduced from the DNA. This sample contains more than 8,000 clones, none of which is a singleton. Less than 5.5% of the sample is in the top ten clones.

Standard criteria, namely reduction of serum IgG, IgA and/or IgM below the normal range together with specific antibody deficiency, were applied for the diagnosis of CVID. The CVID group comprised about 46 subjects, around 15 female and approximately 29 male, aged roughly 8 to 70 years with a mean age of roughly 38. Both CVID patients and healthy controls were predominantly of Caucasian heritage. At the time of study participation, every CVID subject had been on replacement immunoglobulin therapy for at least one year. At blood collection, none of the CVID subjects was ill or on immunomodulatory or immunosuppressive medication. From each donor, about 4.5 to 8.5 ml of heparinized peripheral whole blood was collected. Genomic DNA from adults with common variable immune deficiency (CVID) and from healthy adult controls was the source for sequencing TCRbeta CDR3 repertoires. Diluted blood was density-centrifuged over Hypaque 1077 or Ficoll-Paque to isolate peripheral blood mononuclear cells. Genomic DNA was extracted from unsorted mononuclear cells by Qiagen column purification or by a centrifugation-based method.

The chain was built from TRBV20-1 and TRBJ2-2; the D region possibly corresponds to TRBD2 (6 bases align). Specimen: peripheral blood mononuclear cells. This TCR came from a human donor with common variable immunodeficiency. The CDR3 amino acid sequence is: CSAPSVSGELFF. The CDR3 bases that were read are TGCAGTGCCCCTAGCGTCTCCGGGGAG.